This T cell receptor (beta chain) derives from a study of cytomegalovirus exposure and HLA in healthy donors. Regarding the study as a whole: As a later analysis showed, several of the most significant clusters appeared to be linked to common viral pathogens. V segments that were indistinguishable, TRBV6-2 and TRBV6-3 among them, were omitted from analysis. An analysis done earlier found most TCR beta V segments productive about 87% or about 30% of the time.

Researchers ran the PCR with 60 Vbeta and 13 Jbeta primers. This table comes from immunoSEQ multiplex PCR, and its TCRdb copy is limited to in-frame clones, with some not included. The table records around 120,000 clones, more than 60% of them present only once. As to this clone: What it binds is not known. Within the sample, other DNA sequences also encode this same CDR3.

The V and J ends lost 5 bases and 8 bases respectively, with 19 bases between them. The CDR3 has 15 residues. Germline V gene sequence: CDR1 SNHLY, CDR2 FYNNEI. Sequenced material: PBMCs. This TCR derives from a woman in her forties in good health and CMV-seropositive. V is TRBV2 and J is TRBJ2-1, with D possibly TRBD2 on 5 matching bases. CDR3 nucleotides: TGTGCCAGCAGTCCTAGGCGTGAGACTACATATGAGCAGTTCTTC. It encodes CASSPRRETTYEQFF.